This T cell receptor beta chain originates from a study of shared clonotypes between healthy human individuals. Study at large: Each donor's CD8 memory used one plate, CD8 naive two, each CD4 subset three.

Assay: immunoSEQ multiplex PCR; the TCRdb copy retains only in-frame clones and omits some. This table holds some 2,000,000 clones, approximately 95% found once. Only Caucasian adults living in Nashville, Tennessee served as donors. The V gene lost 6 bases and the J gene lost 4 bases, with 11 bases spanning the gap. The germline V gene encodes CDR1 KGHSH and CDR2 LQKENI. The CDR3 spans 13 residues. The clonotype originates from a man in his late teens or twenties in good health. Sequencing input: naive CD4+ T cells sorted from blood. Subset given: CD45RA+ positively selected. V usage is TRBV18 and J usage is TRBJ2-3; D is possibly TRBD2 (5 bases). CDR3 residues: CASSHGGPDTQYF. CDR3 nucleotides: TGTGCCAGCTCCCATGGAGGCCCAGATACGCAGTATTTT.